A single T cell receptor beta chain is shown here with its context. This clone's antigen is unknown. Base qualities were left out, and no much larger clone turns up one base away. Deletion took 0 bases off V and 5 bases off J, with a span of 8 bases between the germline ends. Via the germline V gene (reference sequence), CDR1 is SGHNT and CDR2 YYREEE. The CDR3 numbers 13 residues from cysteine through phenylalanine. Only CDR3 DNA remains: 39 bases, in frame from the first base. This entry is derived from a study of cytomegalovirus exposure and HLA in healthy donors (dated by TCRdb to about 2017). For the study in its entirety: According to a later analysis, one platform produced both the 110 or so validation repertoires and the 666 repertoires of the first cohort. The study combined high-throughput TCR immunosequencing, statistical association of individual TCRs with disease status, and machine learning to predict cytomegalovirus infection status. The study aimed to test whether signatures of past pathogen exposure could be identified by cataloging public T cell receptors. Along with the approximately 700-subject first cohort, a separate validation cohort of roughly 110 different subjects was used. Broader findings and caveats from the paper: In both the original and validation cohorts, the classifier was reported to diagnose cytomegalovirus status with high specificity and sensitivity. According to the authors, the approach could potentially be generalized to other disease states and immunological phenotypes. In the study, approximately 160 TCR beta chains were listed as associated with cytomegalovirus. While some public TCRs were present in many individuals, most TCR sequences turned up only very rarely across donors. In a later analysis, TCRs clustered in the first cohort were found to also tend to co-occur in the approximately 120 validation repertoires, with 94% of cluster scores above 0. A few of the identified cytomegalovirus-associated TCR beta chains were confirmed in vitro to be specific for cytomegalovirus antigens. All 120 or so repertoires were used to score co-occurrence in the validation cohort in a later analysis, because that analysis had no HLA typing for the cohort.

Libraries were made using the immunoSEQ multiplex PCR assay. Per the original workflow: A statistical classification framework was built to diagnose cytomegalovirus status from the catalog of TCR beta chain sequences. TCRdb's version of the immuneACCESS table is confined to in-frame rearrangements and falls short of the full clone set. An unresolved V gene accounts for under half of the shortfall where checked; the remainder is of unknown origin. The V and J calls and clone size come from that table; D and trimming were worked out from the DNA. For this sample the table gives about 97,000 clones, of which roughly 95% were detected only once. Of the sample, 0.89% is held by the ten largest clones. Separate from the approximately 700-subject first cohort, the validation cohort of about 120 subjects was the group to which the donors belonged.

Sequencing was done on a sample of PBMCs. The clonotype originates from a woman between 18 and 30 years old in good health and CMV-seronegative. Recombination connected TRBV5-4 to TRBJ2-5, with the D gene not confidently named. The CDR3 sequence is CASSLAPRETQYF. The DNA is as follows: TGTGCCAGCAGCTTGGCCCCCCGTGAGACCCAGTACTTC.